These 18 T cell receptor beta chains were all obtained from the same sample, sequenced in a study of lung T cells in sarcoidosis with Löfgren's syndrome. TCRdb called the reads again in MiXCR, with one record for every CDR3 protein. This table holds some 3,200 distinct CDR3 sequences, around a sixth found once. The specimen sequenced was CD4+ T cells from bronchoalveolar lavage. These TCRs come from a human donor with sarcoidosis (Löfgren's syndrome or another form), or a control subject (not recorded which).

Comment on this clonotype: Given a much more abundant clone one base away, this may be a read error. The genes are TRBV30 and TRBJ1-3, with D possibly TRBD1 on 5 matching bases. Trimming removed 5 bases at V and 2 bases at J, with 13 bases between. The CDR3 has 14 amino acids. Germline CDR1 is GTSNPN and CDR2 is SVGIG (reference sequence). The CDR3 DNA follows: TGTGCCTGGGGATTGGCAGGGCCTGGAAACACCATATATTTT. It is translated as CAWGLAGPGNTIYF.

By share of the sample, this clonotype is medium-sized (0.01 to 0.1%). The CDR3, as DNA: TGTGCCAGCAGCTTTGACTACCCTGACAATGAGCAGTTCTTC. It specifies CASSFDYPDNEQFF. The V and J genes are TRBV7-2 and TRBJ2-1, with D perhaps matching TRBD2 (5 bases). This CDR3 is 14 amino acids long. Germline V gene data show CDR1 as SGHTA and CDR2 as FQGNSA. Trimming shortened V by 3 bases and J by 5 bases, and 11 bases separated the two germline ends.

The table lists this clonotype with a few counts. One base away lies a much larger clone, so this may be a sequencing read error. This rearrangement joins TRBV5-4 to TRBJ2-1; 9 nucleotides match TRBD2. The CDR3 loop spans 15 amino acids. Germline CDR1 is SGHNT and CDR2 is YYREEE (reference sequence). CDR3 sequence reads: CASRPGTSPYNEQLF. In nucleotides, the CDR3 is TGTGCCAGCAGGCCCGGGACTAGCCCCTACAATGAGCAGCTCTTC.

This clonotype was seen a few times. The genes are TRBV6-4 and TRBJ2-3, with 8 positions matching TRBD2. V was pared by 4 bases and J by 0 bases, with 3 bases of the junction left unmatched. This CDR3 has 15 residues. Per the germline V gene, CDR1 is MRHNA and CDR2 is SNTAGT. Here the CDR3 reads CASSGGGGSTDTQYF. CDR3 bases: TGTGCCAGCAGTGGCGGCGGGGGGAGCACAGATACGCAGTATTTT.

This clonotype is labeled medium-sized. The chain has TRBV11-2 and TRBJ2-7; no clear D gene. The CDR3 is 13 amino acids. The germline gives CDR1 SGHAT, CDR2 FQNNGV. The V and J ends lost 2 bases and 5 bases respectively, with 10 bases between them. The CDR3 DNA is TGTGCCAGCAGCTTAATTGGCCGGGACGAGCAGTACGTC. Translating gives CASSLIGRDEQYV.

This clonotype rates as medium-sized (0.01 to 0.1%). The gene calls are TRBV11-2 and TRBJ1-1, with D maybe TRBD1 (5 bases). V lost 6 bases and J 4 bases, leaving 18 bases between the germline ends. There are 15 residues in the CDR3. Germline CDR1 SGHAT, CDR2 FQNNGV. The CDR3 bases are TGTGCCAGCAGGATCAGTCACGAGGGGTTCACTGAAGCTTTCTTT. This translates into CASRISHEGFTEAFF.

This clonotype qualifies as medium-sized. This chain links TRBV5-4 with TRBJ1-1; D gene ambiguous. The CDR3 covers 14 residues. Trimming shortened V by 1 base and J by 5 bases, and 12 bases separated the two germline ends. Germline CDR1 is SGHNT and CDR2 is YYREEE (reference sequence). The CDR3 is CASSLLSLGTEAFF. The CDR3 DNA sequence: TGTGCCAGCAGCTTGCTAAGTTTGGGTACTGAAGCTTTCTTT.

Regarding this clonotype: With a much larger clone just one base away, this may be a read error. This sequence joins TRBV6-9 and TRBJ2-7; D gene uncertain. CDR3 size: 17 residues. Germline loops: CDR1 MNHGY, CDR2 SVAAGI. Here the CDR3 reads CAGSYLNQIIGIHEQYF. The CDR3 nucleotides are TGTGCCGGCAGTTACCTCAATCAAATAATCGGAATCCACGAGCAGTACTTC.

This clonotype was seen at least ten times. The V and J genes are TRBV4-3 and TRBJ2-1; D call uncertain. V was trimmed by 7 bases and J by 10 bases, leaving 14 bases between them. The CDR3 contains 12 residues. CDR1 is LGHNA, CDR2 YSLEER, per germline. CDR3 region: CASNHALGEQFF. CDR3 sequence (DNA): TGCGCCAGCAACCATGCCTTGGGGGAGCAGTTCTTC.

This clonotype is judged large. The chain uses TRBV20-1 and TRBJ1-1, with 9 bases fitting TRBD1. This CDR3 has 12 amino acids. Germline values: CDR1 DFQATT, CDR2 SNEGSKA (reference sequence). V was clipped by 6 bases and J by 5 bases; unmatched bases: 4. The CDR3 reads CSARDRVTEAFF. CDR3 nucleotide sequence: TGCAGTGCAAGGGACAGGGTGACTGAAGCTTTCTTT.

This clonotype was found many times. V and J are TRBV29-1 and TRBJ2-7, with a possible D match to TRBD2 (6 bases). Germline V gives CDR1 SQVTM, CDR2 ANQGSEA. V was shortened by 4 bases and J by 5 bases, with 9 bases between the two germline ends. The CDR3 sequence is 11 residues long. The CDR3 reads CSVVRGNEQYV. DNA for the CDR3: TGCAGCGTTGTACGGGGGAACGAGCAGTACGTC.

This clonotype is medium-sized (0.01 to 0.1%) in the sample. The gene calls are TRBV2 and TRBJ2-7; a possible D gene is TRBD1 (5 bases). V gave up 7 bases and J gave up 5 bases, with 12 bases separating them. The CDR3 totals 12 residues. Germline CDR1 is SNHLY and CDR2 is FYNNEI. The CDR3 reads CASKGPGDEQYV. The CDR3, as DNA: TGTGCCAGCAAGGGGCCAGGAGACGAGCAGTACGTC.

This clonotype rates as medium-sized. V and J are TRBV5-1 and TRBJ1-1; tentative D call: TRBD1 (6 bases). The germline CDR1 and CDR2 sequences are SGHRS and YFSETQ. The CDR3 is 14 amino acids. The V gene lost 7 bases and the J gene lost 1 base, with 14 bases spanning the gap. Written as DNA, the CDR3 is TGCGCCAGCGGGTCCGGACAGCAGAACACTGAAGCTTTCTTT. This encodes CASGSGQQNTEAFF.

This clonotype is medium-sized by share. This rearrangement joins TRBV6-1 to TRBJ1-3; no clear D. This CDR3 is 15 amino acids long. CDR1 is MNHNS, CDR2 SASEGT, per germline. Trimming cost V 6 bases and J 2 bases, with 14 bases left between them. This chain's CDR3 is CASSPKGAAGNTIYF. The CDR3 region has the DNA TGTGCCAGCAGCCCGAAAGGAGCTGCTGGAAACACCATATATTTT.

By frequency in the sample, this clonotype is medium-sized. The gene calls are TRBV10-3 and TRBJ1-5; TRBD1 aligns across 9 bases. The CDR3 is made up of 13 amino acids. Trimming at V came to 6 bases and at J to 7 bases, leaving 4 bases not matched to a gene. The germline CDR1 and CDR2 sequences are ENHRY and SYGVKD. CDR3 nucleotides: TGTGCCATCAGCCGGGACAGGGAACAGCCCCAGCATTTT. It specifies CAISRDREQPQHF.

In regard to this clonotype: This could be a read error, since a much larger clone is one nucleotide away. The chain combines TRBV25-1 with TRBJ1-2; D is undetermined. Trimming took off 4 bases at V and 4 bases at J, with 10 bases between the two ends. This CDR3 is 13 amino acids long. The germline V gene has CDR1 MGHDK and CDR2 SYGVNS. CDR3: CASSGGIIYGYTF. The CDR3 DNA sequence: TGTGCCAGCAGTGGCGGAATCATCTATGGCTACACCTTC.

The J gene is TRBJ1-3, the V gene TRBV5-4; 11 nucleotides line up with TRBD1. Losses at the gene ends were 5 bases for V and 7 bases for J; bases not matched to a gene: 2. Germline V CDR1 and CDR2: SGHNT, YYREEE (reference sequence). This CDR3 comprises 13 residues. The CDR3 loop is CASSRDRGNTIYF. The CDR3 region has the DNA TGTGCCAGCAGTCGGGACAGGGGGAACACCATATATTTT.

As for this clonotype: A read error is possible here, since a much larger clone lies one base away. The chain is built from TRBV12-3 or TRBV12-4 and TRBJ2-1; D ambiguous. The length of the CDR3 is 14 residues. V lost 10 bases and J lost 0, with 13 bases in between. The CDR3 DNA sequence: TGTGCCATCAAATGGTCCCGCTCCTACAATGAGCAGTTCTTC. The encoded protein is CAIKWSRSYNEQFF.